This is a list of T cell receptor beta chains from one sample in a study of technical replicates of blood from a handful of donors. The repertoire was sequenced with immunoSEQ multiplex PCR; TCRdb's copy has only in-frame clones and lacks some. The sample lists approximately 50,000 clones, roughly 92% occurring once. The sequenced sample consisted of T cells isolated from PBMCs. All receptors come from a human donor in good health. Both conserved end residues are part of each CDR3. The order of the fields is D gene, J gene, clone size, V gene, CDR3 DNA, CDR3 protein. The D gene is left open where the match is weak. Clone size is shown for a subset of rows, as once, few, many or a class of expanded clone.

>-|TRBJ1-1|-|TRBV5-1
TGCGCCAGCAGCTTGAGCGGGGGTATCGACACTGAAGCTTTCTTT
CASSLSGGIDTEAFF
>-|TRBJ2-6|-|TRBV11-2
TGTGCCAGCAGCTTATTCAGCTCTGGGGCCAACGTCCTGACTTTC
CASSLFSSGANVLTF
>TRBD1|TRBJ2-1|-|TRBV11-3
TGTGCCAGCAGGCCAGGCGGGACAGGGGGCAATGAGCAGTTCTTC
CASRPGGTGGNEQFF
>-|TRBJ2-2|-|TRBV5-4
TGTGCCAGCAGCTTAGGGCAGGGCGGTACCGGGGAGCTGTTTTTT
CASSLGQGGTGELFF
>-|TRBJ1-3|-|TRBV15
TGTGCCACCAGCGGAGACGGTCGCCCGTGGGGAAACACCATATATTTT
CATSGDGRPWGNTIYF
>-|TRBJ1-6|-|TRBV5-1
TGCGCCAGCAGCCGGTCGGGGGGTAATTCACCCCTCCACTTT
CASSRSGGNSPLHF
>-|TRBJ2-1|-|TRBV5-1
TGCGCCAGCAGCTCGTCGGAGGGGGCGTTCTTC
CASSSSEGAFF
>TRBD2|TRBJ2-3|-|TRBV9
TGTGCCAGCAGCGTAGGTCCTAGCGGTACTAGCACAGATACGCAGTATTTT
CASSVGPSGTSTDTQYF
>-|TRBJ1-2|once|TRBV5-6
TGTGCCAGCAGCTTCGTGGACAGTCGGGATGGCTACACCTTC
CASSFVDSRDGYTF
>-|TRBJ2-3|-|TRBV28
TGTGCCAGCAGTGAGTCAGGGAGCACAGATACGCAGTATTTT
CASSESGSTDTQYF
>-|TRBJ1-1|-|TRBV10-2
TGCGCCAGCGCTCCACGGAGCCCCATGAACACTGAAGCTTTCTTT
CASAPRSPMNTEAFF
>TRBD2|TRBJ2-1|-|TRBV5-1
TGCGCCAGCAGCATGGCACCGGGACTAGATTACAATGAGCAGTTCTTC
CASSMAPGLDYNEQFF
>-|TRBJ2-7|-|TRBV5-4
TGTGCCAGCAGCTTGGCTAGCTCCTACGAGCAGTACTTC
CASSLASSYEQYF
>-|TRBJ1-3|-|TRBV5-1
TGCGCCAGCAGCTTGGTTGCGGGCGATTCTGGAAACACCATATATTTT
CASSLVAGDSGNTIYF
>TRBD1|TRBJ2-7|-|TRBV6-5
TGTGCCAGCAGTTATGAGAACAGGGGGTACGAGCAGTACTTC
CASSYENRGYEQYF
>TRBD1|TRBJ2-5|-|TRBV11-2
TGTGCCAGCATTTCCTACGGACAGGGGAGAGGGACCCAGTACTTC
CASISYGQGRGTQYF
>TRBD1|TRBJ1-1|-|TRBV11-1
TGTGCCAGCAGCCCACCCCCAGGACAGGGCACTGAAGCTTTCTTT
CASSPPPGQGTEAFF
>-|TRBJ2-5|-|TRBV7-8
TGTGCCAGCAGAGGGGAAGGGACCCAGTACTTC
CASRGEGTQYF
>TRBD1|TRBJ2-5|-|TRBV18
TGTGCCAGCTCAGCAGGACAGGGGGCGGTCGGAGAGACCCAGTACTTC
CASSAGQGAVGETQYF
>-|TRBJ2-1|-|TRBV7-9
TGTGCCAGCAGCTTAACTCGGGGGGCGGACAATGAGCAGTTCTTC
CASSLTRGADNEQFF
>-|TRBJ2-1|-|TRBV5-1
TGCGCCAGCAGCTACCGGCGGGTTTCGGGTGAGCAGTTCTTC
CASSYRRVSGEQFF
>TRBD1|TRBJ2-7|-|TRBV11-3
TGTGCCAGCAGCCCATGGGACAGGACCTACGAGCAGTACTTC
CASSPWDRTYEQYF
>TRBD2|TRBJ2-5|once|TRBV11-2
TGTGCCAGCAGCTTAGTTAGCGGGAGCCATCAAGAGACCCAGTACTTC
CASSLVSGSHQETQYF
>TRBD1|TRBJ2-7|-|TRBV13
TGTGCCAGCAGCCCCTCCGGACAGGCTCAGGAGTACTTC
CASSPSGQAQEYF
>-|TRBJ1-6|-|TRBV18
TGTGCCAGCTCACCACCGGGAGCATCACCCCTCCACTTT
CASSPPGASPLHF
>-|TRBJ1-2|-|TRBV13
TGTGCCAGCAGCGACAAGGGGAGGTACTATGGCTACACCTTC
CASSDKGRYYGYTF
>-|TRBJ1-3|-|TRBV9
TGTGCCAGCAGTTCAGGGGCAGGAGTGAACACCATATATTTT
CASSSGAGVNTIYF
>-|TRBJ1-6|-|TRBV5-6
TGTGCCAGCAGCGAGATTAACAGGATTGATAATTCACCCCTCCACTTT
CASSEINRIDNSPLHF
>-|TRBJ2-7|-|TRBV10-2
TGCGCCAGCAGTGAGTGGAAAGCAAACAGGCTAAGCTCCTACGAGCAGTACTTC
CASSEWKANRLSSYEQYF
>-|TRBJ2-7|few|TRBV28
TGTGCCAGCAGTTTCCAAAACTACGAGCAGTACTTC
CASSFQNYEQYF
>-|TRBJ1-6|-|TRBV9
TGTGCCAGCAGCGAGGACAGTAATTCACCCCTCCACTTT
CASSEDSNSPLHF
>-|TRBJ1-1|-|TRBV5-1
TGCGCCAGCAGCTACCAAACAGCCCAGGGCACTGAAGCTTTCTTT
CASSYQTAQGTEAFF
>-|TRBJ2-7|-|TRBV13
TGTGCCAGCAGCTTAAATTCCGCGGGTACAATGGAGCAGTACTTC
CASSLNSAGTMEQYF
>-|TRBJ2-1|-|TRBV7-8
TGTGCCAGCAGCTTAGGATCCCAAACGGGTCTGAACAATGAGCAGTTCTTC
CASSLGSQTGLNNEQFF
>TRBD2|TRBJ2-7|-|TRBV5-4
TGTGCCAGCAGCTTGGCGGGACTAAGGGACGAGCAGTACTTC
CASSLAGLRDEQYF
>TRBD1|TRBJ2-7|-|TRBV5-1
TGCGCCAGCAGCTTGACAGGGGCCTTCTACGAGCAGTACTTC
CASSLTGAFYEQYF
>-|TRBJ1-2|-|TRBV7-8
TGTGCCAGCAGCCTAGTAGGGAGGTCCGGGTATGGCTACACCTTC
CASSLVGRSGYGYTF
>-|TRBJ2-5|-|TRBV23-1
TGCGCCAGCAGTCACCACAGGCGCCAAGAGACCCAGTACTTC
CASSHHRRQETQYF
>TRBD2|TRBJ2-7|-|TRBV10-3
TGTGCCATCAGTGATTTAGTAGGGGTGGGGACTAGCGTATACGAGCAGTACTTC
CAISDLVGVGTSVYEQYF
>TRBD1|TRBJ2-1|few|TRBV7-6
TGTGCCAGCACGCCCGGGGACAGGTACAATGAGCAGTTCTTC
CASTPGDRYNEQFF
>-|TRBJ2-2|-|TRBV7-8
TGTGCCAGCAGCCTACAGGGGGGGGGTAACACCGGGGAGCTGTTTTTT
CASSLQGGGNTGELFF
>TRBD1|TRBJ2-5|once|TRBV29-1
TGCAGCGTTGAACGCAGGGGGCGTCGAGAGACCCAGTACTTC
CSVERRGRRETQYF
>TRBD2|TRBJ2-1|-|TRBV5-1
TGCGCCAGCAGCTTGGCTAAAGACGGGACTAGCGGGAGGGGTGAGCAGTTCTTC
CASSLAKDGTSGRGEQFF
>TRBD1|TRBJ2-7|-|TRBV11-3
TGTGCCAGCAGCTTGGACAGGGCTAGCGACGAGCAGTACTTC
CASSLDRASDEQYF
>-|TRBJ1-2|-|TRBV6-5
TGTGCCAGCAGACGGGGAGGTTTTAACTATGGCTACACCTTC
CASRRGGFNYGYTF
>TRBD1|TRBJ2-7|-|TRBV5-4
TGTGCCAGCAGTTCGCGACAGGGAAGCGACGAGCAGTACTTC
CASSSRQGSDEQYF
>TRBD2|TRBJ2-7|-|TRBV10-2
TGCGCCAGCAGTTCACCGGGACTAGCGGATAACGAGCAGTACTTC
CASSSPGLADNEQYF
>-|TRBJ2-1|-|TRBV7-9
TGTGCCAGCAGCTTATGGTACCATGAAGAGGGTTACAATGAGCAGTTCTTC
CASSLWYHEEGYNEQFF
>-|TRBJ2-3|-|TRBV7-3
TGTGCCAGCAGCTTAAGGGGGGATTACACAGATACGCAGTATTTT
CASSLRGDYTDTQYF
>-|TRBJ2-7|-|TRBV6-5
TGTGCCAGCTCCCTTTCAGGGCCGTACGAGCAGTACTTC
CASSLSGPYEQYF
>TRBD1|TRBJ2-7|few|TRBV7-9
TGTGCCGTGGGACAGGACTCCTACGAGCAGTACTTC
CAVGQDSYEQYF
>-|TRBJ2-5|-|TRBV29-1
TGCAGCGTTGACCCCGGGGGGCGGGAGACCCAGTACTTC
CSVDPGGRETQYF
>-|TRBJ2-7|once|TRBV11-1
TGTGCCAGCAGTCCAAGCGGATACGAGCAGTACTTC
CASSPSGYEQYF
>TRBD2|TRBJ2-1|-|TRBV5-1
TGCGCCAGCAGCTTGGGTGCGGGAGCGTACAATGAGCAGTTCTTC
CASSLGAGAYNEQFF
>-|TRBJ1-2|-|TRBV28
TGTGCCAGCAGTTTAGCACAGGGCATCCGGTATGGCTACACCTTC
CASSLAQGIRYGYTF